These 8 T cell receptor beta chains were sequenced from one sample in a study of T cell repertoires in cytomegalovirus infection. Each CDR3 protein is one row after TCRdb ran MiXCR on the reads. The table lists about 740,000 distinct CDR3 sequences, 35% to 40% of them singletons, with 2.5% to 3% in the top ten. The specimen sequenced was PBMCs. These receptors originate from a human donor in good health (CMV status not recorded). Some clones in this sample may be carry-over from other donors' samples.

Only a few counts were recorded for this clonotype. This chain uses TRBV18 with TRBJ1-4, with D maybe TRBD1 (5 bases). The CDR3 extends over 14 amino acids. CDR1 and CDR2 (germline): KGHSH, LQKENI. The V and J ends lost 2 bases and 8 bases respectively, with 12 bases between them. CDR3 sequence: CASSPTRRGEKLFF. CDR3 coding DNA: TGTGCCAGCTCACCAACAAGAAGGGGAGAAAAACTGTTTTTT.

This clonotype has more than one count but fewer than ten. The V and J genes are TRBV7-2 and TRBJ2-2; a possible D gene is TRBD1 (5 bases). The CDR3 is 15 amino acids. Trimming removed 4 bases at V and 0 bases at J, with 9 bases between. Germline CDR1 is SGHTA and CDR2 is FQGNSA. The CDR3: CASSSWGPNTGELFF. CDR3 bases: TGTGCCAGCAGCTCCTGGGGCCCGAACACCGGGGAGCTGTTTTTT.

The rearrangement links TRBV6-4 to TRBJ1-2; D is unclear. This CDR3 spans 14 amino acids. V was trimmed by 2 bases and J by 8 bases, leaving 15 bases between them. Looked up from germline, CDR1 is MRHNA and CDR2 is SNTAGT. This CDR3 is CASSDLYRDRGYTF. The CDR3, as DNA: TGTGCCAGCAGTGACCTCTACCGGGATCGGGGCTACACCTTC.

In this sample, this clonotype turned up many times. The V and J genes are TRBV7-2 and TRBJ1-4; D is ambiguous. This CDR3 has 15 amino acids. Germline V lookup: CDR1 SGHTA, CDR2 FQGNSA. V was clipped by 0 bases and J by 7 bases, with 12 bases between them. The CDR3: CASSLARGVGEKLFF. The CDR3 nucleotides read TGTGCCAGCAGCTTAGCTCGGGGAGTCGGTGAAAAACTGTTTTTT.

This clonotype was seen only once. Since no conserved phenylalanine or tryptophan closes the CDR3, a read error is the likely cause. The chain carries TRBV11-3 and TRBJ2-1; the D is unclear. The ends were cut back, 1 base at V and 10 bases at J, with 11 bases in the middle. Germline lookup yields CDR1 SGHNT and CDR2 YENEEA. The CDR3 runs to 13 residues. The CDR3 loop reads CASSLVKAGEQFC. As DNA, the CDR3 is TGTGCCAGCAGCTTAGTAAAAGCTGGGGAGCAGTTCTGC.

This clonotype was picked up a small number of times. This chain connects TRBV7-9 to TRBJ2-6; TRBD1 matches 7 bases. The CDR3 covers 15 residues. Germline CDR1 and CDR2: SEHNR and FQNEAQ (reference sequence). Germline trimming cut 7 bases from V and 4 bases from J; bases unmatched to any gene: 7. The CDR3 DNA reads TGTGCCAGCACCCGACAGGGTACAGGGGCCAACGTCCTGACTTTC. It yields the protein CASTRQGTGANVLTF.

V and J are TRBV20-1 and TRBJ2-7, with 11 positions matching TRBD2. There are 15 residues in the CDR3. Trimming at V came to 3 bases and at J to 1 base, leaving 5 bases not matched to a gene. Per germline, CDR1 DFQATT and CDR2 SNEGSKA (reference sequence). CDR3 coding DNA: TGCAGTGCTAGGCTCACTAGCGGGGGTTCCTACGAGCAGTACTTC. Its protein product is CSARLTSGGSYEQYF.

This CDR3 is CASLLADTQYF. The CDR3 region has the DNA TGTGCCAGCCTACTAGCGGATACGCAGTATTTT. This chain links TRBV12-3 or TRBV12-4 with TRBJ2-3, with 7 positions matching TRBD2. V dropped 8 bases and J dropped 6; count of bases not matched to a gene: 2. The CDR3 runs 11 residues.